The 2 T cell receptor beta chains presented below share a single source sample, sequenced in a study of blood T cell repertoires in COVID-19. Method: immunoSEQ multiplex PCR; TCRdb's copy keeps in-frame clones and lacks some. This sample has about 170,000 clones; around 87% occur once, and the top ten carry 2.5%. The sequencing sample was made of peripheral blood. The receptors were gathered from a woman aged 80 or over with COVID-19, enrolled during active disease.

This clone was found once. This chain uses TRBV5-1 with TRBJ2-2; possible D gene TRBD2, 5 bases. Between the trimmed V and J ends, which lost 4 bases and 4 bases, there was a span of 14 bases. The germline CDR1 and CDR2 sequences are SGHRS and YFSETQ. CDR3 size: 15 residues. CDR3 protein: CASSPEVGFTGELFF. CDR3 bases: TGCGCCAGCAGCCCGGAGGTGGGGTTCACCGGGGAGCTGTTTTTT.

The chain is built from TRBV28 and TRBJ1-2; no definite D call. V dropped 7 bases and J dropped 0 bases, with 9 bases sitting between them. CDR1 MDHEN and CDR2 SYDVKM come from the germline V gene. The CDR3 loop spans 13 amino acids. The CDR3 reads CASNLYPNYGYTF. The CDR3 nucleotides read TGTGCCAGCAATCTCTACCCTAACTATGGCTACACCTTC.